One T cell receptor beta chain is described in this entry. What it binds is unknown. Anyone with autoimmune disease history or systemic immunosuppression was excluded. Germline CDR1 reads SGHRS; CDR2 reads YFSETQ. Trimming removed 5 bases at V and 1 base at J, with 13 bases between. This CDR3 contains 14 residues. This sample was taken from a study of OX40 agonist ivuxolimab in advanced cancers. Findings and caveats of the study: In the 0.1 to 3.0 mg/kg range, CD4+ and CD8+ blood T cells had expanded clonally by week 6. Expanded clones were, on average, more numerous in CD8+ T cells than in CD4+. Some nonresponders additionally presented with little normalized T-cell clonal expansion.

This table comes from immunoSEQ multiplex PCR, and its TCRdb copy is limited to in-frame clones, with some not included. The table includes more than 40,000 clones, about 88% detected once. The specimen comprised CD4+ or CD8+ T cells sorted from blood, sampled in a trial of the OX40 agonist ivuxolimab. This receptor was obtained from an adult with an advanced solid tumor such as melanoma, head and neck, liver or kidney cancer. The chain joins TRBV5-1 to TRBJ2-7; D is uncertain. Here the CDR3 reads CASRPGWGSYEQYF. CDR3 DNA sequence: TGCGCCAGCAGACCCGGTTGGGGTTCCTACGAGCAGTACTTC.